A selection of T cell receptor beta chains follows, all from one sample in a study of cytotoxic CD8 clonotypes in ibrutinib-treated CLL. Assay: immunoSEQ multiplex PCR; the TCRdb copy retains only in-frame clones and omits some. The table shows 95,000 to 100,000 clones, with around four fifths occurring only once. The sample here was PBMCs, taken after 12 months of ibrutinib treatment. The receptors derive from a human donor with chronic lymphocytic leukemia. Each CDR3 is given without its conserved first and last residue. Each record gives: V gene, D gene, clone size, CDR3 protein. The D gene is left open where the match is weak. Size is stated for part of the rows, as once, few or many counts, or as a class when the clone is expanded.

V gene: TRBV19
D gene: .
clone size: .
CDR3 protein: ASKEGLNTGELF

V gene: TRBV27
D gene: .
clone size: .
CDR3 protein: ASRTTPLAEQY

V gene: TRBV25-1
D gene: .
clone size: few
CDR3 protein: ASSEYLRDEAF

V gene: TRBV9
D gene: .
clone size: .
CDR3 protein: ASSVGGAGVREQF

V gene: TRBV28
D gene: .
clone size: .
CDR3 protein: ASSPKGQRINTEAF

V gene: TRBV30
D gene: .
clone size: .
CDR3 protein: AWSSTGTGELF

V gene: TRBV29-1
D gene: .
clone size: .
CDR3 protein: SVEGDVRTNYGYT

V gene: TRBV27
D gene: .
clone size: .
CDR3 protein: ASSPGTPGRSGNTIY

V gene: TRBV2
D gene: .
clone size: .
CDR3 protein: ASGRRVGYEQY

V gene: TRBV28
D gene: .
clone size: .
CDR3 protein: ASSLVRQYNSPLH

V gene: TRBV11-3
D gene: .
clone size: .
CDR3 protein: ASSFSSTEAF

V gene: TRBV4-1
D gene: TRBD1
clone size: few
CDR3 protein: ASSQAGQGVGTEAF

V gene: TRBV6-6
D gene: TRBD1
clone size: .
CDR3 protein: ASRSLDREEGYGYT

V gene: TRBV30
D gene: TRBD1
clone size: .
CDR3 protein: AWSARTGVGEKLF

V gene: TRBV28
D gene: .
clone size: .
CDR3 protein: ASSLGLNTEAF

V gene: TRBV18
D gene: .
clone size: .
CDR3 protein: ASSPDSGGYT

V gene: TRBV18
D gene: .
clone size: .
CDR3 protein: ASSPTEYEQY

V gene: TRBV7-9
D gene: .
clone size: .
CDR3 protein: ASQTTDTQY

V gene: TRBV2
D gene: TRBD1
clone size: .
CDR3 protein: ATGETGGASDTQY

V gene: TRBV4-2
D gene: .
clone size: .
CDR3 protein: ASSQTRTAGRST

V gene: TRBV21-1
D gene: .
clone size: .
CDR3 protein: ASTTSQDREVYEQY

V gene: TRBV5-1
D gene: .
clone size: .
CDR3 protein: ASSSGQTYEQY

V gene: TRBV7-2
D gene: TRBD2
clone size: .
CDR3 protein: ASSSELAGDGAQY

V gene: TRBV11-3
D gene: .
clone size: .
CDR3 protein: ASSLGLITEAF

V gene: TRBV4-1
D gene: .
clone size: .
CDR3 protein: ASSQGPPRGPPLH

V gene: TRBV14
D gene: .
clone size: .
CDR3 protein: ASSRGVTTEAF

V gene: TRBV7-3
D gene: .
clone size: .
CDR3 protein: ASSPQGRGAGYT

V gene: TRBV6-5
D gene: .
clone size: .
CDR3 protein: ASSYTSRTSQETQY

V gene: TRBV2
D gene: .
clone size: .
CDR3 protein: ASTLNSGVT

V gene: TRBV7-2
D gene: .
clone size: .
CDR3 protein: ASSLTRSSGNTIY

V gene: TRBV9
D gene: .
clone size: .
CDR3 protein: ASSVGQGRDTQY

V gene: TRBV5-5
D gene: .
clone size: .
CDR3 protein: ASRSRDTTYGYT

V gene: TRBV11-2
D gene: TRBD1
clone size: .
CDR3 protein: ASSLDLTGRTYEQY

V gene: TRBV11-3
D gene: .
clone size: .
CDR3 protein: ASSLRSRADTQY

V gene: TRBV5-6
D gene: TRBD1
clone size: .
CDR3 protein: ASSALRTGGGYEQY

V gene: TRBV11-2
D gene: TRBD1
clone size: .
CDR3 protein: ASSPYGTGMYEQY

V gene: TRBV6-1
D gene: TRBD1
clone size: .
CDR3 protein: ASSGSDRGGGYT

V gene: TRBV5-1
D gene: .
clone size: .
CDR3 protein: ASSLGDRDTDTQY

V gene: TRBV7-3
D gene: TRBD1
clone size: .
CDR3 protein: ASSPQEGAETQY

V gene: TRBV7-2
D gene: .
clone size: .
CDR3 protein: ASSLGQPGQETQY

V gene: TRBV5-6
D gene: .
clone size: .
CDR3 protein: ASSLRGTYEQY

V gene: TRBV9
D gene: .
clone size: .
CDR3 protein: ASSPLGGAGNTIY

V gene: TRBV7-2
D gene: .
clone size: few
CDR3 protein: ASSLAAGANTEAF